These 2 T cell receptor beta chains were all obtained from the same sample, sequenced in a study of blood T cell repertoires in COVID-19. Sequencing used immunoSEQ multiplex PCR; TCRdb keeps in-frame clones, though not all of them. The sample holds hundreds of thousands of clones, roughly 91% seen once. Sequenced input: peripheral blood. The receptors shown here come from a woman between 25 and 40 years old with COVID-19, enrolled during active disease.

V is TRBV5-5 and J is TRBJ1-3; a possible D gene is TRBD1 (6 bases). Trimming cost V 4 bases and J 1 base, with 6 bases left between them. The CDR3 has 13 amino acids. CDR1 is SGHKS and CDR2 is YYEKEE in the germline V gene (reference sequence). The CDR3 coding sequence is TGTGCCAGCAGCACAGGGTCTGGAAACACCATATATTTT. Translation: CASSTGSGNTIYF.

The chain couples TRBV2 to TRBJ1-5; TRBD1 aligns across 7 bases. CDR3 length: 14 residues. The V segment lost 6 bases and the J segment 0 bases; nucleotides outside the gene matches: 2. Germline-derived CDR1 and CDR2 are SNHLY and FYNNEI. The CDR3 reads CASRDRVSNQPQHF. As DNA, the CDR3 is TGTGCCAGCAGAGACAGGGTTAGCAATCAGCCCCAGCATTTT.